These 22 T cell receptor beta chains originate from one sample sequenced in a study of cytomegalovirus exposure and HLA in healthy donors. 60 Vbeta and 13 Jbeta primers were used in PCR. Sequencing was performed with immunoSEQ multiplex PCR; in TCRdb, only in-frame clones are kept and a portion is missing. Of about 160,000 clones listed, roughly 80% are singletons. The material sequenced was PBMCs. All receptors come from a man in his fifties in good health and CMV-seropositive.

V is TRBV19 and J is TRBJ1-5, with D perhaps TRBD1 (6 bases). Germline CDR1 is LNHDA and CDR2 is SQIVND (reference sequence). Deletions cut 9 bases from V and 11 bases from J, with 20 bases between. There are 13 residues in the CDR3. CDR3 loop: CASRGGQGMSQHF. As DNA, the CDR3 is TGTGCCAGCAGGGGCGGCCAGGGGATGTCCCAGCATTTT.

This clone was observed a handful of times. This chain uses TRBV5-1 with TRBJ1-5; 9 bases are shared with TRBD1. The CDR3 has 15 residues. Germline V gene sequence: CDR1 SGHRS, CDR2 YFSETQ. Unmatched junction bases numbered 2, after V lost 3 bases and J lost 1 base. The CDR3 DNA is TGCGCCAGCAGCTCCGGGACAGGGAGCAATCAGCCCCAGCATTTT. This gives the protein CASSSGTGSNQPQHF.

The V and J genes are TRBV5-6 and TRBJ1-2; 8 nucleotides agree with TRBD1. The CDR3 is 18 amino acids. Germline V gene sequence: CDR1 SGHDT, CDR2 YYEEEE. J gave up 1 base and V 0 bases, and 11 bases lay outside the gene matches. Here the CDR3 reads CASSLGTGHREFNYGYTF. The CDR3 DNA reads TGTGCCAGCAGCTTGGGGACAGGGCACAGGGAATTTAACTATGGCTACACCTTC.

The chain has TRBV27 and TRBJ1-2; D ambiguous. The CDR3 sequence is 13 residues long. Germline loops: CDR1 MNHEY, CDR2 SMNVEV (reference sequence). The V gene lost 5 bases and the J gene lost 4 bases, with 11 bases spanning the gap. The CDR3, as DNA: TGTGCCAGCAGTCTAGAACGGGGCTATGGCTACACCTTC. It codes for CASSLERGYGYTF.

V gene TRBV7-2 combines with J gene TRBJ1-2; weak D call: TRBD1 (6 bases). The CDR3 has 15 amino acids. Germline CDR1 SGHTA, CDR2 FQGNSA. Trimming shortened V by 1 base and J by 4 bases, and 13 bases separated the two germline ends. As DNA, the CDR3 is TGTGCCAGCAGCTTAGTAGGGGGGGTTGGCTATGGCTACACCTTC. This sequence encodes CASSLVGGVGYGYTF. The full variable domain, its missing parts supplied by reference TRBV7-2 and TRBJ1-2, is GAGVSQSPSNKVTEKGKDVELRCDPISGHTALYWYRQSLGQGLEFLIYFQGNSAPDKSGLPSDRFSAERTGGSVSTLTIQRTQQEDSAVYLCASSLVGGVGYGYTFGSGTRLTVV.

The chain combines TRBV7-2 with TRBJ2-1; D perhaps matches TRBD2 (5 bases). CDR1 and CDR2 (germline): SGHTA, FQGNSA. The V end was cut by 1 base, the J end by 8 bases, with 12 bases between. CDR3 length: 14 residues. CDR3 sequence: CASSLGGPWDEQFF. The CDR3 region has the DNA TGTGCCAGCAGCTTAGGAGGGCCCTGGGATGAGCAGTTCTTC.

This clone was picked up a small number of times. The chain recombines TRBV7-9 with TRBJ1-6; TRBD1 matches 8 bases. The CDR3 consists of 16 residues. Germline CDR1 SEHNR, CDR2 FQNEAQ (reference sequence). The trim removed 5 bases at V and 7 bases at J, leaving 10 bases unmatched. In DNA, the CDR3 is TGTGCCAGCAGCCCAAGGCCCCAGGGGGCGAATTCACCCCTCCACTTT. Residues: CASSPRPQGANSPLHF.

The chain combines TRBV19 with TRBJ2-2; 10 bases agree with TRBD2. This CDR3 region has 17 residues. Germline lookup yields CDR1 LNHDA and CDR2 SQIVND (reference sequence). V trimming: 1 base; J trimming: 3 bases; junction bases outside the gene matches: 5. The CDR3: CASSIGSGGAYTGELFF. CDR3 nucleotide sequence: TGTGCCAGTAGTATAGGAAGCGGGGGGGCATACACCGGGGAGCTGTTTTTT.

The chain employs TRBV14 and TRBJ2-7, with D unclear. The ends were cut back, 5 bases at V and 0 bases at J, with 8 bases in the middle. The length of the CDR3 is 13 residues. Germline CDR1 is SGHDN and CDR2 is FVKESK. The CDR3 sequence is CASSTRSSYEQYF. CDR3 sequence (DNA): TGTGCCAGCAGCACGAGAAGCTCCTACGAGCAGTACTTC.

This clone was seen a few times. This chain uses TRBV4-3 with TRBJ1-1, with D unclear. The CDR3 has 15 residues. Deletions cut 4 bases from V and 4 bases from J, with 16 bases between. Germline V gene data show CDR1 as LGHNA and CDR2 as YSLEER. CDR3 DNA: TGCGCCAGCAGCCGGGGAGAGCGTCTAAGCACTGAAGCTTTCTTT. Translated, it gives CASSRGERLSTEAFF.

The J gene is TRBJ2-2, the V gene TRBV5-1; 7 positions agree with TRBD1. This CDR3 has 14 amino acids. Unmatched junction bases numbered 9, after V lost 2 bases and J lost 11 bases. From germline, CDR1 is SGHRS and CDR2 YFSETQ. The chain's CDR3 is CASSFGTVSVELFF. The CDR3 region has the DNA TGCGCCAGCAGCTTCGGGACAGTGAGTGTAGAGCTGTTTTTT.

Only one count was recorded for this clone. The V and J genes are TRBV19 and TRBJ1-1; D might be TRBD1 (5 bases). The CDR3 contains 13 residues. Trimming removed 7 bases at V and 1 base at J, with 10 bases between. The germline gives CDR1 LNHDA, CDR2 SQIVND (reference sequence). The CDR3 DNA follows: TGTGCCAGTAAAACCAGGGAGAACACTGAAGCTTTCTTT. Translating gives CASKTRENTEAFF.

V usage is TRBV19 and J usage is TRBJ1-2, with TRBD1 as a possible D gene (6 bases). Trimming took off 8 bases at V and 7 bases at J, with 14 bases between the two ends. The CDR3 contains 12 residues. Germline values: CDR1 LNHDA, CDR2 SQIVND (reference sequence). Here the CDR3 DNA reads TGTGCCAGTGGGCAGGGGTTTAGTGGCTACACCTTC. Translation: CASGQGFSGYTF.

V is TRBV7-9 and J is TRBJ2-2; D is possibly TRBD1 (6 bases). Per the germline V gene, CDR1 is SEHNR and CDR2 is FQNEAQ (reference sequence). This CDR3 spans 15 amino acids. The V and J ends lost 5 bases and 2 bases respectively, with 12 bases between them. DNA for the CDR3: TGTGCCAGCAGCATACGACAGGCAAACACCGGGGAGCTGTTTTTT. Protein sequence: CASSIRQANTGELFF.

The CDR3 DNA reads as TGTGCCAGCAGCTTGGCACCGAGCTATGGCTACACCTTC. This sequence encodes CASSLAPSYGYTF. The chain is built from TRBV5-8 and TRBJ1-2; the D is unclear. This CDR3 has 13 residues. CDR1 and CDR2 from the germline V gene are SGHTS and YDEGEE. V was trimmed by 0 bases and J by 4 bases, leaving 7 bases between them. The full variable domain, in which reference TRBV5-8 and TRBJ1-2 provide the parts outside the CDR3, is EAGVTQSPTHLIKTRGQQATLRCSPISGHTSVYWYQQALGLGLQFLLWYDEGEERNRGNFPPRFSGRQFPNYSSELNVNALELEDSALYLCASSLAPSYGYTFGSGTRLTVV.

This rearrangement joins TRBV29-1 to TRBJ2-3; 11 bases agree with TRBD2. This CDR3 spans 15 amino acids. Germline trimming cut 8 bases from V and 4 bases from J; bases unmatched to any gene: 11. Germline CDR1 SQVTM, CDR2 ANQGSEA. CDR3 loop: CSTNLAGGHPDTQYF. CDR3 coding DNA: TGCAGCACCAATTTAGCGGGGGGGCATCCAGATACGCAGTATTTT.

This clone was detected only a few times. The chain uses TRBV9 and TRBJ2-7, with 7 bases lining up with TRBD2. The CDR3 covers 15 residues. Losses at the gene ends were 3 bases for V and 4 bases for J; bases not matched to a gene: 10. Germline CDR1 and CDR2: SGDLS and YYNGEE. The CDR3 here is CASSAGLVGGYEQYF. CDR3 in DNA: TGTGCCAGCAGCGCTGGACTAGTCGGGGGGTACGAGCAGTACTTC.

The CDR3 here is CASRLALLAGSHEQFF. The CDR3 coding sequence is TGTGCAAGTCGCTTAGCGCTACTAGCGGGGTCACATGAGCAGTTCTTC. The rearrangement links TRBV12-2 to TRBJ2-1; the table gives TRBD2 as D, unverified against the DNA. TRBV12-2 represents a pseudogene. CDR3 length equals 16 residues.

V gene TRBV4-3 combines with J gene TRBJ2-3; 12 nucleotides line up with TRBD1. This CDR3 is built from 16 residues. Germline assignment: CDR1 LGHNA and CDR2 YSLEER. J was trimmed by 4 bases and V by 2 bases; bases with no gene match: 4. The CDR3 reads CASSQRGQGASDTQYF. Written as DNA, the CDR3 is TGCGCCAGCAGCCAACGGGGACAGGGGGCCTCAGATACGCAGTATTTT.

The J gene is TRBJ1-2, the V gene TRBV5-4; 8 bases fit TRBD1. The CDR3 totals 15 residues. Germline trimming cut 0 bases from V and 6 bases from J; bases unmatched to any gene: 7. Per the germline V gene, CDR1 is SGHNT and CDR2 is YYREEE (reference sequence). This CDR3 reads CASSLESRGPNGYTF. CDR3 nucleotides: TGTGCCAGCAGCTTGGAGAGCAGGGGGCCAAATGGCTACACCTTC.

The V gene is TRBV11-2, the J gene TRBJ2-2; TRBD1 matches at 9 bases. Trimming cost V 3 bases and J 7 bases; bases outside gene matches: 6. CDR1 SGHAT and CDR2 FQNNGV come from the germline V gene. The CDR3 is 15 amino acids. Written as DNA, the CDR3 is TGTGCCAGCAGCTTCGACAGGGGGTCCAACGGGGAGCTGTTTTTT. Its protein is CASSFDRGSNGELFF.

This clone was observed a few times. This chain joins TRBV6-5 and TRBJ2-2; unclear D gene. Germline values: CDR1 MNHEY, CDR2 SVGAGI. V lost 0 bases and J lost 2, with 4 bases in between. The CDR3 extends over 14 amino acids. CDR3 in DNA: TGTGCCAGCAGTTACTCGAGTAACACCGGGGAGCTGTTTTTT. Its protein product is CASSYSSNTGELFF.